The 31 T cell receptor beta chains below come from one sample, sequenced in a study of metastatic and nonmetastatic thyroid tumors. Prior to thyroid surgery, none of the patients had received any treatment. TCRdb re-analyzed the PCR reads through MiXCR. The table includes fewer than 4,500 clones, 20% to 25% detected once. Material for sequencing was tumor tissue. The receptor source for this set is a male donor with papillary thyroid cancer or a benign thyroid nodule (not recorded which). Some clones in this sample may be carry-over from other donors' samples.

This clone was detected only a few times. V and J are TRBV28 and TRBJ2-7, with 9 bases lining up with TRBD2. This CDR3 is built from 15 residues. V dropped 3 bases and J dropped 3; count of bases not matched to a gene: 6. CDR1 and CDR2 (germline): MDHEN, SYDVKM. The CDR3 here is CASSFDLAGLYEQYF. In DNA, the CDR3 is TGTGCCAGCAGTTTTGATCTAGCGGGACTCTACGAGCAGTACTTC.

The chain links TRBV11-2 to TRBJ2-2; TRBD1 matches at 8 bases. The CDR3 extends over 15 amino acids. With 2 bases clipped from V and 3 bases from J, the junction kept 2 bases outside the gene matches. Per germline, CDR1 SGHAT and CDR2 FQNNGV. CDR3 DNA: TGTGCCAGCAGCTTATTACAGGGGGACACCGGGGAGCTGTTTTTT. This codes for CASSLLQGDTGELFF. Using reference TRBV11-2 and TRBJ2-2 for the parts outside the CDR3, the full variable domain is EAGVAQSPRYKIIEKRQSVAFWCNPISGHATLYWYQQILGQGPKLLIQFQNNGVVDDSQLPKDRFSAERLKGVDSTLKIQPAKLEDSAVYLCASSLLQGDTGELFFGEGSRLTVL.

Within the sample, this clone is medium-sized. This chain links TRBV2 with TRBJ1-4, with a possible D match to TRBD1 (5 bases). V was cut by 5 bases and J by 8 bases, with 15 bases left in between. The CDR3 is made up of 14 amino acids. Per the germline V gene, CDR1 is SNHLY and CDR2 is FYNNEI. Written as DNA, the CDR3 is TGTGCCAGCAGTCCTCAAGGTCGGGGGGAAAAACTGTTTTTT. It translates to CASSPQGRGEKLFF.

This clone counts as medium-sized. Since a much larger clone is just one base distant, this may be a read error. V usage is TRBV24-1 and J usage is TRBJ2-6; weak D call: TRBD1 (5 bases). Germline V lookup: CDR1 KGHDR, CDR2 SFDVKD. CDR3 length: 16 residues. The DNA of the CDR3 is TGTGCCATCAGTGACGGACACGTCTCTGGGGCCAACGTCCTGACTTTC. Protein product: CAISDGHVSGANVLTF.

In its sample, this clone was seen a few times. The chain employs TRBV24-1 and TRBJ2-1; 9 bases are a match to TRBD2. Germline V gene lookup returns CDR1 KGHDR and CDR2 SFDVKD. This CDR3 has 16 amino acids. V lost 3 bases, J lost 8 bases, and 10 bases stayed unmatched. CDR3 sequence: CATSDRAGGIMDEQFF. Written as DNA, the CDR3 is TGTGCCACCAGTGATCGAGCGGGGGGAATTATGGATGAGCAGTTCTTC.

This clone was picked up a small number of times. The chain has TRBV28 and TRBJ1-1; D gene ambiguous. V dropped 7 bases and J dropped 0 bases, with 12 bases sitting between them. This CDR3 has 14 amino acids. The germline gives CDR1 MDHEN, CDR2 SYDVKM. This CDR3 reads CASTFGHMNTEAFF. In DNA, the CDR3 is TGTGCCAGCACCTTTGGGCACATGAACACTGAAGCTTTCTTT.

The rearrangement links TRBV18 to TRBJ2-7; possible D gene TRBD1, 6 bases. V shed 2 bases and J shed 0 bases, with 17 bases lying between them. The CDR3 runs 17 residues. The V gene's germline CDR1 is KGHSH and CDR2 LQKENI. This CDR3 is CASSPRGSSGSSYEQYF. The DNA of the CDR3 is TGTGCCAGCTCACCAAGGGGGTCTAGTGGGAGCTCCTACGAGCAGTACTTC.

This clone was observed a few times. The CDR3 reads CASSDHVGAGNTIYF. The CDR3 DNA sequence: TGTGCCAGCAGTGATCACGTAGGGGCTGGAAACACCATATATTTT. The chain is built from TRBV6-1 and TRBJ1-3; maybe TRBD1 (5 bases). CDR3 length equals 15 residues. Germline CDR1 and CDR2: MNHNS and SASEGT. V lost 3 bases to trimming and J lost 2 bases, with 11 bases between them.

By sample share, this clone is medium-sized. The chain is built from TRBV9 and TRBJ2-5; D is undetermined. Germline loops: CDR1 SGDLS, CDR2 YYNGEE. The CDR3 sequence is 15 residues long. V lost 0 bases and J 5 bases, leaving 14 bases between the germline ends. CDR3 sequence (DNA): TGTGCCAGCAGCGTAGGAGTTAGCCCTGGGGAGACCCAGTACTTC. It translates to CASSVGVSPGETQYF.

Comments on this clone: Germline is not matched at one junction end, which may reflect a read error. V and J are TRBV20-1 and TRBJ1-2; unclear D gene. The CDR3 length is 13 residues. In germline, CDR1 is DFQATT, CDR2 SNEGSKA (reference sequence). The CDR3 coding sequence is TGCAGCGCTAAAATACCGGGTAACTATGGCTACACCTTC. It is translated as CSAKIPGNYGYTF.

In this sample, this clone turned up a few times. V and J are TRBV6-1 and TRBJ1-1; maybe TRBD1 (6 bases). Germline V gives CDR1 MNHNS, CDR2 SASEGT. The CDR3 consists of 13 residues. The V gene lost 5 bases and the J gene lost 5 bases, with 12 bases spanning the gap. The CDR3 loop is CASSRQEGTEAFF. Here the CDR3 DNA reads TGTGCCAGCAGTCGACAGGAGGGGACTGAAGCTTTCTTT.

The genes are TRBV5-1 and TRBJ2-2; D gene unclear. The germline V gene has CDR1 SGHRS and CDR2 YFSETQ. V shed 4 bases and J shed 4 bases, with 8 bases lying between them. The CDR3 runs 13 residues. The CDR3 sequence: CASSVYVTGELFF. DNA of the CDR3: TGCGCCAGCAGCGTCTACGTCACCGGGGAGCTGTTTTTT.

This clone was seen a handful of times. The CDR3 is CASRGLDLFNYGYTF. The CDR3 DNA is TGTGCCAGTAGAGGACTTGACCTGTTTAACTATGGCTACACCTTC. The chain has TRBV19 and TRBJ1-2; D is undetermined. The CDR3 length is 15 residues. V shed 6 bases and J shed 1 base, with 15 bases lying between them. Looked up from germline, CDR1 is LNHDA and CDR2 is SQIVND (reference sequence). Combining the CDR3 with reference TRBV19 and TRBJ1-2 gives the whole variable domain DGGITQSPKYLFRKEGQNVTLSCEQNLNHDAMYWYRQDPGQGLRLIYYSQIVNDFQKGDIAEGYSVSREKKESFPLTVTSAQKNPTAFYLCASRGLDLFNYGYTFGSGTRLTVV.

This clone was observed a few times. CDR3 bases: TGTGCCAGCAGTTTAACCAGGGGTGATCAGCCCCAGCATTTT. Amino acids: CASSLTRGDQPQHF. The rearrangement joins TRBV27 to TRBJ1-5; a possible D gene is TRBD1 (6 bases). V was pared by 2 bases and J by 5 bases, with 10 bases between. The CDR3 is 14 residues long. Germline CDR1 MNHEY, CDR2 SMNVEV (reference sequence).

The chain is built from TRBV24-1 and TRBJ2-2, with 7 bases matching TRBD1. V was clipped by 6 bases and J by 2 bases; unmatched bases: 5. Germline CDR1 KGHDR, CDR2 SFDVKD. The CDR3 extends over 15 amino acids. CDR3: CATSQTGLNTGELFF. In DNA form, the CDR3 reads TGTGCCACCAGTCAGACAGGGCTCAACACCGGGGAGCTGTTTTTT.

The chain carries TRBV11-2 and TRBJ2-7, with 9 bases matching TRBD1. The V and J ends lost 4 bases and 3 bases, in that order; junction bases with no gene match: 4. Germline V CDR1 and CDR2: SGHAT, FQNNGV. The CDR3 has 14 amino acids. In DNA form, the CDR3 reads TGTGCCAGCAGCTACGGGACAGGGCGCTACGAGCAGTACGTC. Its protein product is CASSYGTGRYEQYV.

The chain employs TRBV4-3 and TRBJ2-7; no firm D call. CDR1 is LGHNA and CDR2 is YSLEER in the germline V gene. The CDR3 loop spans 15 amino acids. V shed 0 bases and J shed 2 bases, with 11 bases lying between them. The CDR3 DNA sequence: TGCGCCAGCAGCCAAGAGCTGGTCTGGACCTACGAGCAGTACTTC. Amino acids: CASSQELVWTYEQYF.

This clone is medium-sized by share. The rearrangement links TRBV20-1 to TRBJ2-5; TRBD2 aligns across 7 bases. Trimming cost V 3 bases and J 5 bases; bases outside gene matches: 6. This CDR3 is 13 amino acids long. Germline CDR1 reads DFQATT; CDR2 reads SNEGSKA (reference sequence). This chain's CDR3 is CSARGGSWETQYF. The CDR3, as DNA: TGCAGTGCTAGGGGGGGGTCCTGGGAGACCCAGTACTTC.

This clone showed up just a few times. The chain couples TRBV28 to TRBJ1-4, with D perhaps TRBD1 (5 bases). V lost 2 bases and J 0 bases, leaving 7 bases between the germline ends. This CDR3 has 15 residues. Per the germline V gene, CDR1 is MDHEN and CDR2 is SYDVKM. Written as DNA, the CDR3 is TGTGCCAGCAGTTTAAGGGGTTCAACTAATGAAAAACTGTTTTTT. Translation gives CASSLRGSTNEKLFF.

The rearrangement uses TRBV28 and TRBJ1-5; 9 bases are a match to TRBD1. Per germline, CDR1 MDHEN and CDR2 SYDVKM. V dropped 7 bases and J dropped 3; count of bases not matched to a gene: 10. This CDR3 is built from 16 residues. Here the CDR3 reads CASTPRGQGSNQPQHF. CDR3 nucleotide sequence: TGTGCCAGCACTCCGAGGGGACAGGGTTCCAATCAGCCCCAGCATTTT.

The table lists this clone with many counts. The chain joins TRBV9 to TRBJ2-5, with D perhaps matching TRBD1 (6 bases). Trimming left V 2 bases short and J 2 bases short, with 10 bases between. From germline, CDR1 is SGDLS and CDR2 YYNGEE. This CDR3 region has 14 residues. The chain's CDR3 is CASSVGTMQETQYF. For the CDR3, the DNA is TGTGCCAGCAGCGTCGGGACAATGCAAGAGACCCAGTACTTC.

There are a few counts of this clone. This chain uses TRBV15 with TRBJ1-2; 8 nucleotides match TRBD1. CDR1 and CDR2 from the germline V gene are LNHNV and YYDKDF (reference sequence). This CDR3 comprises 16 residues. V lost 3 bases, J lost 2 bases, and 8 bases stayed unmatched. The CDR3 DNA sequence: TGTGCCACCAGCAGGGGGGAGGCAGGGGGCAACTATGGCTACACCTTC. Protein sequence: CATSRGEAGGNYGYTF.

This clone is medium-sized. The DNA of the CDR3 is TGTGCCAGCAGATGGGACAGGGGACCGATAGGAAACACCATATATTTT. It codes for CASRWDRGPIGNTIYF. The chain carries TRBV6-1 and TRBJ1-3; 10 nucleotides match TRBD1. CDR3 length: 16 amino acids. Germline-derived CDR1 and CDR2 are MNHNS and SASEGT. Trimming cost V 6 bases and J 4 bases; bases outside gene matches: 9.

The chain employs TRBV10-2 and TRBJ2-5; a weak D match, TRBD1 (5 bases). CDR3 length equals 15 residues. Trimming took 4 bases from V and 5 from J, leaving 17 bases between them. The germline V gene has CDR1 WSHSY and CDR2 SAAADI. The DNA of the CDR3 is TGCGCCAGCAGTGTGGAACGAGGAAGGGGTGAGACCCAGTACTTC. This codes for CASSVERGRGETQYF.

This clone was seen only once. J is TRBJ2-7 and V is TRBV5-1, with 7 bases matching TRBD1. Germline loops: CDR1 SGHRS, CDR2 YFSETQ. V dropped 4 bases and J dropped 3; count of bases not matched to a gene: 10. This CDR3 comprises 15 residues. The CDR3 nucleotides read TGCGCCAGCAGCCTAGCCCGGACAGGATACTACGAGCAGTACTTC. Amino acid sequence: CASSLARTGYYEQYF.

By frequency in the sample, this clone is medium-sized. The chain recombines TRBV7-9 with TRBJ2-7; the match to TRBD2 covers 9 bases. The CDR3 is 18 amino acids. Germline V gene data show CDR1 as SEHNR and CDR2 as FQNEAQ (reference sequence). Losses at the gene ends were 4 bases for V and 0 bases for J; bases not matched to a gene: 13. This CDR3 reads CASSSLRTSGLSSYEQYF. As DNA, the CDR3 is TGTGCCAGCAGCTCCTTAAGAACTAGCGGGCTCTCCTCCTACGAGCAGTACTTC.

V and J are TRBV27 and TRBJ2-1; 9 bases are a match to TRBD2. CDR1 and CDR2 from the germline V gene are MNHEY and SMNVEV (reference sequence). The CDR3 runs 13 residues. J gave up 6 bases and V 5 bases, and 2 bases lay outside the gene matches. CDR3 sequence reads: CASSPGLANEQFF. The CDR3 DNA follows: TGTGCCAGCAGTCCGGGACTAGCCAATGAGCAGTTCTTC.

Here the CDR3 reads CSAAQLAGYRGTQYF. The DNA of the CDR3 is TGCAGTGCTGCCCAGCTCGCGGGGTACCGGGGGACGCAGTATTTT. The chain employs TRBV20-1 and TRBJ2-3, with a tentative D call TRBD2 (6 bases). V lost 5 bases and J lost 9, with 24 bases in between. The CDR3 extends over 15 amino acids. Per germline, CDR1 DFQATT and CDR2 SNEGSKA (reference sequence).

Judged by abundance, this clone is medium-sized. One end of the junction is discordant with germline, which a read error may explain. V is TRBV9 and J is TRBJ2-5; possible D gene TRBD1, 6 bases. CDR3 length equals 15 residues. Germline CDR1 is SGDLS and CDR2 is YYNGEE. The CDR3 DNA reads as TGTGCCAGCAGCGTAGATACAGGGTCTCAAGACACCCAGTACTTC. Protein: CASSVDTGSQDTQYF.

This clone is large in the sample. CDR3 region: CATSDGHVSGANVLTF. In DNA, the CDR3 is TGTGCCACCAGTGACGGACACGTCTCTGGGGCCAACGTCCTGACTTTC. The chain uses TRBV24-1 and TRBJ2-6, with D possibly TRBD1 on 5 matching bases. Germline CDR1 reads KGHDR; CDR2 reads SFDVKD. The V end lost 4 bases, the J end lost 0 bases, and 9 bases lay between the germline ends. The CDR3 length is 16 residues.

Judged by abundance, this clone is medium-sized. J is TRBJ2-7 and V is TRBV7-2, with 12 bases aligning to TRBD2. V was clipped by 2 bases and J by 0 bases; unmatched bases: 5. CDR1 and CDR2 from the germline V gene are SGHTA and FQGNSA. This CDR3 region has 17 residues. CDR3 nucleotides: TGTGCCAGCAGCTTACGGACTAGCGGGGCCAGCTCCTACGAGCAGTACTTC. As protein: CASSLRTSGASSYEQYF.